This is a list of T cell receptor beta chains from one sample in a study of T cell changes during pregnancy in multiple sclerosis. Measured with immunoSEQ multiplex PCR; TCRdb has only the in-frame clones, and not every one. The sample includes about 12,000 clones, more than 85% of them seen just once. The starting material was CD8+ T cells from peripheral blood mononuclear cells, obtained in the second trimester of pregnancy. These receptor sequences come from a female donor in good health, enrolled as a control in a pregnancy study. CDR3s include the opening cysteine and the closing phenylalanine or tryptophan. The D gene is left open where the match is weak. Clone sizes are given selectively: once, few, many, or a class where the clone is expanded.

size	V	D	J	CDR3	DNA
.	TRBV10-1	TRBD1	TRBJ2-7	CASSESGTGYEQYF	TGCGCCAGCAGTGAGTCCGGGACAGGATACGAGCAGTACTTC
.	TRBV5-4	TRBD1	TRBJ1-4	CASSEQGEKLFF	TGTGCCAGCAGCGAACAGGGGGAAAAACTGTTTTTT
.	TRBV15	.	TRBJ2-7	CATSTSEEGLRYEQYF	TGTGCCACCAGCACCTCGGAAGAGGGTCTTCGATACGAGCAGTACTTC
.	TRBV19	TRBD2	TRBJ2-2	CAIQTGGTGELFF	TGTGCCATTCAGACGGGGGGCACCGGGGAGCTGTTTTTT
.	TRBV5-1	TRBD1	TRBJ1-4	CASSLGTGEKLFF	TGCGCCAGCAGCTTAGGGACAGGTGAAAAACTGTTTTTT
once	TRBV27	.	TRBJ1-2	CASSNDYYGYTF	TGTGCCAGCAGTAACGACTACTATGGCTACACCTTC
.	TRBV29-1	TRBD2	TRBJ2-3	CSVATSGSTDTQYF	TGCAGCGTTGCGACTAGCGGGAGCACAGATACGCAGTATTTT
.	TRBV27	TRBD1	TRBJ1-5	CASSPSDRESNQPQHF	TGTGCCAGCAGTCCTTCGGACAGGGAGAGCAATCAGCCCCAGCATTTT
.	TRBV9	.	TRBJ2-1	CASTLGLASYNEQFF	TGTGCCAGCACCCTCGGGCTAGCGAGCTACAATGAGCAGTTCTTC
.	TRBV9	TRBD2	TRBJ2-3	CASSVAPSGGFSSTDTQYF	TGTGCCAGCAGCGTAGCTCCGAGCGGGGGGTTCTCTAGCACAGATACGCAGTATTTT
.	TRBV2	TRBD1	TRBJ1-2	CASPGGRDYGYTF	TGTGCCAGTCCAGGGGGCAGGGACTATGGCTACACCTTC
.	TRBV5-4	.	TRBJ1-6	CASSLDGVYNSPLHF	TGTGCCAGCAGCCTGGACGGGGTCTATAATTCACCCCTCCACTTT
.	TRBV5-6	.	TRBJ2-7	CASTRGGPGEQYF	TGTGCCAGCACCCGAGGCGGGCCGGGCGAGCAGTACTTC
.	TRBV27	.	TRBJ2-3	CASSFTAAPTDTQYF	TGTGCCAGCAGTTTTACAGCGGCACCCACAGATACGCAGTATTTT
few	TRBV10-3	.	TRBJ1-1	CAISDGGNAEAFF	TGTGCCATCAGTGATGGGGGGAACGCTGAAGCTTTCTTT
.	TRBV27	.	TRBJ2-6	CASSGGSSGANVLTF	TGTGCCAGCAGTGGAGGGTCCTCTGGGGCCAACGTCCTGACTTTC
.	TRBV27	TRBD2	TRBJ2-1	CASSSNREGPYNEQFF	TGTGCCAGCAGTTCCAATCGGGAGGGGCCCTACAATGAGCAGTTCTTC
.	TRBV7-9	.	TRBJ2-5	CASSLATGQETQYF	TGTGCCAGCAGCTTAGCCACAGGTCAAGAGACCCAGTACTTC
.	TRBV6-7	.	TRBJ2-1	CASSYLPRKAPYNEQFF	TGTGCCAGCAGTTACCTTCCCAGGAAAGCCCCCTACAATGAGCAGTTCTTC
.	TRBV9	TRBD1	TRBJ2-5	CASSSGTGAETQYF	TGTGCCAGCAGCTCCGGGACAGGGGCAGAGACCCAGTACTTC
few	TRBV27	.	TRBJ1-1	CASSLQGPTEAFF	TGTGCCAGCAGCCTACAGGGTCCCACTGAAGCTTTCTTT
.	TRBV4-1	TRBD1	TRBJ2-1	CASSQAGTGFYNEQFF	TGCGCCAGCAGCCAAGCCGGGACAGGATTTTACAATGAGCAGTTCTTC
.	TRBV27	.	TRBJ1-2	CASRWTANYGYTF	TGTGCCAGCAGATGGACAGCTAACTATGGCTACACCTTC
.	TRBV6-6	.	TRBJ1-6	CASSYSDRLGNSPLHF	TGTGCCAGCAGTTACTCTGACAGGCTAGGAAATTCACCCCTCCACTTT
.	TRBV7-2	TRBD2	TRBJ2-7	CASSWDYLDKEQYF	TGTGCCAGCAGCTGGGACTACCTCGATAAGGAGCAGTACTTC
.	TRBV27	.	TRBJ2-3	CASSLGLPTDTQYF	TGTGCCAGCAGTTTAGGACTTCCCACAGATACGCAGTATTTT
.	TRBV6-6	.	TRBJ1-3	CASTAREYVGNTIYF	TGTGCCAGCACCGCCCGGGAGTATGTTGGAAACACCATATATTTT
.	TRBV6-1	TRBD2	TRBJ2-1	CASSVLAGGYNEQFF	TGTGCCAGCAGTGTACTAGCGGGAGGGTACAATGAGCAGTTCTTC
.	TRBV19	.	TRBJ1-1	CASSIWQAPNTEAFF	TGTGCCAGTAGTATATGGCAGGCGCCGAACACTGAAGCTTTCTTT
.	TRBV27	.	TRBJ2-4	CASTLRAGLTKNIQYF	TGTGCCAGCACCCTCCGTGCGGGGTTAACCAAAAACATTCAGTACTTC
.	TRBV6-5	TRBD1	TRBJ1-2	CASSPGQGSYGYTF	TGTGCCAGCAGTCCTGGACAGGGCAGCTATGGCTACACCTTC
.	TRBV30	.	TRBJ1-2	CAWDATGMGGYTF	TGTGCCTGGGACGCCACAGGGATGGGTGGCTACACCTTC
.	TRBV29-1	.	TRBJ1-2	CSVEENGYTF	TGCAGCGTTGAGGAGAATGGCTACACCTTC
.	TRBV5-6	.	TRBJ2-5	CASSPPREITQYF	TGTGCCAGCAGCCCCCCTAGGGAGATCACCCAGTACTTC
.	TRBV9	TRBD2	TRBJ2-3	CASSVASGVTDTQYF	TGTGCCAGCAGCGTCGCTAGCGGGGTAACAGATACGCAGTATTTT
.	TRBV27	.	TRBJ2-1	CASAGTYNEQFF	TGTGCCAGCGCGGGAACCTACAATGAGCAGTTCTTC
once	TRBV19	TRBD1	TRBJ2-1	CASSIWTGGDEQFF	TGTGCCAGTAGTATTTGGACAGGGGGGGATGAGCAGTTCTTC
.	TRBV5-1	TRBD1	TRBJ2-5	CASSLDRGWETQYF	TGCGCCAGCAGCCTGGACAGGGGTTGGGAGACCCAGTACTTC
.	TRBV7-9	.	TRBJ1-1	CASSPPGPEAFF	TGTGCCAGCAGCCCTCCAGGTCCTGAAGCTTTCTTT
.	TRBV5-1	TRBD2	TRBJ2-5	CASSPWGGTQETQYF	TGCGCCAGCAGCCCTTGGGGGGGGACCCAAGAGACCCAGTACTTC